The 12 T cell receptor beta chains given below trace back to one sample, sequenced in a study of blood T cell repertoires in COVID-19. Generated by immunoSEQ multiplex PCR, the TCRdb table keeps only in-frame clones and is missing some. The table has hundreds of thousands of clones, nearly 90% seen once; the top ten hold less than 15%. The specimen sequenced was peripheral blood. The origin of the receptors is a woman between 18 and 29 years old who had recovered from COVID-19.

The chain employs TRBV27 and TRBJ2-1; 7 bases align to TRBD1. CDR3 length: 15 amino acids. Germline CDR1 MNHEY, CDR2 SMNVEV (reference sequence). V dropped 5 bases and J dropped 0; count of bases not matched to a gene: 4. The CDR3 DNA follows: TGTGCCAGCAGTGTGGGGACAGTCTCCTACAATGAGCAGTTCTTC. Its translation is CASSVGTVSYNEQFF.

V gene TRBV7-3 combines with J gene TRBJ2-3; D possibly corresponds to TRBD2 (5 bases). The V end lost 1 base, the J end lost 3 bases, and 11 bases lay between the germline ends. From germline, CDR1 is SGHTA and CDR2 FQGTGA. This CDR3 contains 15 residues. In DNA form, the CDR3 reads TGTGCCAGCAGCTTAAGTGGGAGAGGAACAGATACGCAGTATTTT. This gives the protein CASSLSGRGTDTQYF.

The rearrangement links TRBV7-9 to TRBJ2-3, with D perhaps matching TRBD1 (5 bases). CDR3 size: 13 residues. The germline CDR1 and CDR2 sequences are SEHNR and FQNEAQ (reference sequence). With 6 bases removed from V and 4 bases from J, the gap between germline ends came to 11 bases. The CDR3 nucleotides read TGTGCCAGCAGTCGGCAGGGCGCAGATACGCAGTATTTT. This encodes CASSRQGADTQYF.

This chain joins TRBV27 and TRBJ2-2; D call uncertain. The V and J ends lost 2 bases and 8 bases respectively, with 9 bases between them. The V gene's germline CDR1 is MNHEY and CDR2 SMNVEV (reference sequence). This CDR3 contains 13 residues. This CDR3 reads CASSLQVSGELFF. CDR3 in DNA: TGTGCCAGCAGTTTACAGGTCTCGGGGGAGCTGTTTTTT.

DNA of the CDR3: TGTGCCAGTTCAGGGGGCTACAATGAGCAGTTCTTC. The encoded protein is CASSGGYNEQFF. The chain links TRBV9 to TRBJ2-1, with 7 bases fitting TRBD1. J gave up 3 bases and V 8 bases, and 2 bases lay outside the gene matches. This CDR3 comprises 12 residues. Germline V lookup: CDR1 SGDLS, CDR2 YYNGEE.

This clone was seen only a few times. The chain links TRBV14 to TRBJ2-7, with TRBD1 identical over 8 bases. There are 16 residues in the CDR3. V lost 5 bases to trimming and J lost 3 bases; unmatched junction nucleotides: 12. In germline, CDR1 is SGHDN, CDR2 FVKESK. In DNA, the CDR3 is TGTGCCAGCAGCTACCGTCGTTCACAGGGGGTCTACGAGCAGTACTTC. This sequence encodes CASSYRRSQGVYEQYF. Together with reference TRBV14 and TRBJ2-7, the CDR3 gives the full variable domain: EAGVTQFPSHSVIEKGQTVTLRCDPISGHDNLYWYRRVMGKEIKFLLHFVKESKQDESGMPNNRFLAERTGGTYSTLKVQPAELEDSGVYFCASSYRRSQGVYEQYFGPGTRLTVT.

Worth noting for this clone: Other DNA sequences in the sample encode the same CDR3. The rearrangement links TRBV7-3 to TRBJ1-1; the D is unclear. Germline V CDR1 and CDR2: SGHTA, FQGTGA. V gave up 1 base and J gave up 1 base, with 4 bases separating them. The CDR3 totals 13 residues. This CDR3 is CASSLNRNTEAFF. The CDR3, as DNA: TGTGCCAGCAGCTTAAACAGGAACACTGAAGCTTTCTTT. Variable domain in full (rest from reference TRBV7-3 and TRBJ1-1): GAGVSQTPSNKVTEKGKYVELRCDPISGHTALYWYRQSLGQGPEFLIYFQGTGAADDSGLPNDRFFAVRPEGSVSTLKIQRTERGDSAVYLCASSLNRNTEAFFGQGTRLTVV.

The chain is built from TRBV30 and TRBJ1-1, with D possibly being TRBD1 (6 bases). CDR3 length equals 15 residues. The ends were cut back, 0 bases at V and 2 bases at J, with 13 bases in the middle. The germline V gene has CDR1 GTSNPN and CDR2 SVGIG (reference sequence). The CDR3 nucleotides read TGTGCCTGGAGTGTTTCCGGGACAAGCAACACTGAAGCTTTCTTT. Protein: CAWSVSGTSNTEAFF.

The chain combines TRBV10-3 with TRBJ1-1, with D possibly matching TRBD1 (5 bases). Trimming shortened V by 3 bases and J by 3 bases, and 17 bases separated the two germline ends. This CDR3 is 16 amino acids long. CDR1 ENHRY and CDR2 SYGVKD come from the germline V gene. The CDR3 DNA reads as TGTGCCATCAGTGACTCTAGGGCAGGGTTGGACACTGAAGCTTTCTTT. Residues: CAISDSRAGLDTEAFF.

This chain links TRBV4-1 with TRBJ1-2, with a tentative D call TRBD1 (6 bases). V lost 1 base and J lost 7, with 19 bases in between. The V gene's germline CDR1 is MGHRA and CDR2 YSYEKL. The CDR3 runs 16 residues. The CDR3 DNA reads TGCGCCAGCAGCCAAGGAGGGGGTGAGGGGCTTGGTGGCTACACCTTC. Translated: CASSQGGGEGLGGYTF.

This chain links TRBV11-2 with TRBJ2-5; 7 positions match TRBD2. The CDR3 covers 16 residues. J was trimmed by 5 bases and V by 5 bases; bases with no gene match: 14. Per the germline V gene, CDR1 is SGHAT and CDR2 is FQNNGV. CDR3 residues: CASSIHFAGVLETQYF. The CDR3 DNA reads TGTGCCAGCAGCATCCATTTTGCGGGAGTTTTGGAGACCCAGTACTTC. The whole variable domain, filled in from reference TRBV11-2 and TRBJ2-5, reads EAGVAQSPRYKIIEKRQSVAFWCNPISGHATLYWYQQILGQGPKLLIQFQNNGVVDDSQLPKDRFSAERLKGVDSTLKIQPAKLEDSAVYLCASSIHFAGVLETQYFGPGTRLLVL.

The chain is built from TRBV11-1 and TRBJ2-1, with D tentatively TRBD2 (5 bases). Germline CDR1 and CDR2: SGHAT and FQDESV (reference sequence). There are 13 residues in the CDR3. The ends were cut back, 8 bases at V and 5 bases at J, with 13 bases in the middle. CDR3: CASGSLWDNEQFF. Here the CDR3 DNA reads TGTGCCAGCGGGAGCCTATGGGACAATGAGCAGTTCTTC. Based on the CDR3 plus reference TRBV11-1 and TRBJ2-1, the full variable domain is EAEVAQSPRYKITEKSQAVAFWCDPISGHATLYWYRQILGQGPELLVQFQDESVVDDSQLPKDRFSAERLKGVDSTLKIQPAELGDSAMYLCASGSLWDNEQFFGPGTRLTVL.